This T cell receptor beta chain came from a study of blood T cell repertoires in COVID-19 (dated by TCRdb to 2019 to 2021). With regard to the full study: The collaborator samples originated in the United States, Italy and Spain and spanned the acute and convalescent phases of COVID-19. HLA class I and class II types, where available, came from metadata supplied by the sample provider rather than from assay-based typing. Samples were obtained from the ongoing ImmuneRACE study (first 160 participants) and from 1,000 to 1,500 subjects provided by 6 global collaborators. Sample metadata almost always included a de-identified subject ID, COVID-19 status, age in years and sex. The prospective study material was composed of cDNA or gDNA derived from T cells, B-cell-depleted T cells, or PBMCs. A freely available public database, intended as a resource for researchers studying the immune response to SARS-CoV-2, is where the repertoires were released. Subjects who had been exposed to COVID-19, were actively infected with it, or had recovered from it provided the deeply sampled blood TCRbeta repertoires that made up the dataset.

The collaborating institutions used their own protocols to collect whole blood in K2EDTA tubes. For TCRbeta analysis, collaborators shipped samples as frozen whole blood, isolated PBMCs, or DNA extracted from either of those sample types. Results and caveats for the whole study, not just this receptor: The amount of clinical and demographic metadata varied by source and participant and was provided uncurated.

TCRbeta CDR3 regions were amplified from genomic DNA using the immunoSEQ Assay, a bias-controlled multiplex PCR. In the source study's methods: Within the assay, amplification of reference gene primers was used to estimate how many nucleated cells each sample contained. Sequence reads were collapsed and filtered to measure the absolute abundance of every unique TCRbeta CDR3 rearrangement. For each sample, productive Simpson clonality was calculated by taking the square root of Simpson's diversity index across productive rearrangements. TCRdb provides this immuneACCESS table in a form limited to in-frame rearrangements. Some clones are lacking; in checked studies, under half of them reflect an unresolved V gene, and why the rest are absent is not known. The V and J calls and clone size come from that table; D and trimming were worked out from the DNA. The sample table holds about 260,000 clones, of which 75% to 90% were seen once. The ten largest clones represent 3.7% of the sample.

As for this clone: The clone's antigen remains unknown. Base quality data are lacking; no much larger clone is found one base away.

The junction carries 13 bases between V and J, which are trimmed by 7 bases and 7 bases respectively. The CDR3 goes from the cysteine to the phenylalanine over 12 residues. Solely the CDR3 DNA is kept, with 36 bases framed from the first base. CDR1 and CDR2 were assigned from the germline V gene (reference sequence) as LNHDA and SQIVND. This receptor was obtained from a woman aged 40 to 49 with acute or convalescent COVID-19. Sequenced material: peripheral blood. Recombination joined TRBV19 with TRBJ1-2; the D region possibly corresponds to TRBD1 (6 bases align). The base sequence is TGTGCCAGTACAGGGGTGGGTCGTGGCTACACCTTC. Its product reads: CASTGVGRGYTF.